This T cell receptor beta chain appears in the sequencing data of a study of T cells in localized non-small cell lung cancer. Study-wide points: Out of the top 100 tumor clones, a median approximately 50 were seen in adjacent lung. Adjacent uninvolved lung tissue had the highest T cell clonality, exceeding tumor.

As concerns this clone: Its antigen is as yet unknown.

This CDR3 is built from 15 residues. Germline CDR1 MGHDK, CDR2 SYGVNS. The ends lost 4 bases at V and 6 bases at J; junction bases unmatched: 6. Clones were sequenced by immunoSEQ multiplex PCR, and TCRdb holds only the in-frame ones, with some missing. The sample contains about 52,000 clones, around 84% of which appear only once. The receptor's source is a female donor with stage II lung adenocarcinoma. Sequencing was performed on PBMCs, taken before any cancer treatment. This chain connects TRBV25-1 to TRBJ2-2; 9 nucleotides agree with TRBD1. The CDR3 is CASSARDREAGELFF. Here the CDR3 DNA reads TGTGCCAGCAGTGCGAGGGACAGGGAGGCCGGGGAGCTGTTTTTT. The full variable domain, its missing parts supplied by reference TRBV25-1 and TRBJ2-2, is EADIYQTPRYLVIGTGKKITLECSQTMGHDKMYWYQQDPGMELHLIHYSYGVNSTEKGDLSSESTVSRIRTEHFPLTLESARPSHTSQYLCASSARDREAGELFFGEGSRLTVL.